This T cell receptor (beta chain) was captured by sequencing in a study of identical twins. Notes on the study in general: The models systematically underestimated how much out-of-frame TCR alpha was shared in monozygotic twins. Reduced insertions were recorded for abundant cord blood beta clonotypes, with no such pattern in memory repertoires.

The CDR3 loop spans 14 amino acids. Trimming shortened V by 5 bases and J by 1 base, and 11 bases separated the two germline ends. As regards this clonotype: What it binds is unknown.

TCRdb processed the 5' RACE reads anew with MiXCR; each CDR3 protein has one entry. The sample shows over 200,000 distinct CDR3 sequences, 5.5% to 7.5% of them seen only once. These same data were also listed under a study on T cells expressing NK-cell markers. That study adds: Restricting sorting to alpha-beta TCR T cells was achieved in several experiments by an anti-gamma-delta TCR antibody.

The clonotype comes from a woman between 18 and 30 years old in good health. The sequencing input was CD8+ T cells sorted from blood. The J gene is TRBJ1-1, the V gene TRBV12-3 or TRBV12-4; tentative D call: TRBD1 (6 bases). In DNA, the CDR3 is TGTGCCAGCAGTCCCGGGACATGGAACACTGAAGCTTTCTTT. Amino acid sequence: CASSPGTWNTEAFF.